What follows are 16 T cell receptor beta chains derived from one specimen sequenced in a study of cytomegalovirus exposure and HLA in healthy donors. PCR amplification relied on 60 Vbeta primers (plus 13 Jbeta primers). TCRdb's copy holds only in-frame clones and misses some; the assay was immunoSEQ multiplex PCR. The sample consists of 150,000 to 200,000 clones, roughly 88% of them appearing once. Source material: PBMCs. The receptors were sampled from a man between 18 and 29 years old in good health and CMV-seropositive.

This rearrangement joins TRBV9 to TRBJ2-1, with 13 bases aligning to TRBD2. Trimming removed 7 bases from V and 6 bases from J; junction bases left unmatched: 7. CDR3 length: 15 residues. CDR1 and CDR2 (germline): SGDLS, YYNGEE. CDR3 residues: CASAPLAGGFNEQFF. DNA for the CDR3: TGTGCCAGCGCACCACTAGCGGGGGGGTTCAATGAGCAGTTCTTC.

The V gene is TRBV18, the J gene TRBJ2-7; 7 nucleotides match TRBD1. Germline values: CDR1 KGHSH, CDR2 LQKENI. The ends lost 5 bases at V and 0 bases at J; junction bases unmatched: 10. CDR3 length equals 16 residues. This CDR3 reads CASSLGQAQSSYEQYF. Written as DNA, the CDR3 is TGTGCCAGCTCATTAGGACAGGCCCAATCCTCCTACGAGCAGTACTTC. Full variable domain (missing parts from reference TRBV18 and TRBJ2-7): NAGVMQNPRHLVRRRGQEARLRCSPMKGHSHVYWYRQLPEEGLKFMVYLQKENIIDESGMPKERFSAEFPKEGPSILRIQQVVRGDSAAYFCASSLGQAQSSYEQYFGPGTRLTVT.

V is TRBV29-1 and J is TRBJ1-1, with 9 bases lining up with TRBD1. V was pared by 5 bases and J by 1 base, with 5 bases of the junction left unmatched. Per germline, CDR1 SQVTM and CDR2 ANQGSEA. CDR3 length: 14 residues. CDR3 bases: TGCAGCGTTAGGGGGGACAGGGAGAACACTGAAGCTTTCTTT. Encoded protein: CSVRGDRENTEAFF. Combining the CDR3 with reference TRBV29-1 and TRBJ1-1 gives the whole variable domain SAVISQKPSRDICQRGTSLTIQCQVDSQVTMMFWYRQQPGQSLTLIATANQGSEATYESGFVIDKFPISRPNLTFSTLTVSNMSPEDSSIYLCSVRGDRENTEAFFGQGTRLTVV.

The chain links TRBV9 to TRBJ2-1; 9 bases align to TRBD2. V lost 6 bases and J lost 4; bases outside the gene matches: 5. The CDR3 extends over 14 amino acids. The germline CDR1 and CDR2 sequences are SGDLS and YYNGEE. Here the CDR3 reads CASTAGGTYNEQFF. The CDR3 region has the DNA TGTGCCAGCACAGCGGGGGGCACATACAATGAGCAGTTCTTC.

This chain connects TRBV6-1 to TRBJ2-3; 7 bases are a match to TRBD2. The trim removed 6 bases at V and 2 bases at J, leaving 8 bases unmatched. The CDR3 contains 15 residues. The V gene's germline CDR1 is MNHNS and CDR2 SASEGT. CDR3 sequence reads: CASSGLGGVTDTQYF. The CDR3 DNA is TGTGCCAGCAGCGGTCTTGGGGGGGTCACAGATACGCAGTATTTT.

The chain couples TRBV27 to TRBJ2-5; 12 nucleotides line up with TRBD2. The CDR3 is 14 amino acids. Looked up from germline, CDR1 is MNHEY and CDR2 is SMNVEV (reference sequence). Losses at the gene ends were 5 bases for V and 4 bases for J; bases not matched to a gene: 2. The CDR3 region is CASSPSGGAETQYF. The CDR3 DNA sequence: TGTGCCAGCAGTCCTAGCGGGGGGGCAGAGACCCAGTACTTC.

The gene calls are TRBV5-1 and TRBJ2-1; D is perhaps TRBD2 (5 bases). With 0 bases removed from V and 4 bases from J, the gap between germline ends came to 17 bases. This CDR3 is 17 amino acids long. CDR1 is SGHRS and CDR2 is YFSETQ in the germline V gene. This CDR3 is CASSLAEGPLTYNEQFF. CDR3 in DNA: TGCGCCAGCAGCTTGGCAGAGGGCCCTCTGACTTACAATGAGCAGTTCTTC.

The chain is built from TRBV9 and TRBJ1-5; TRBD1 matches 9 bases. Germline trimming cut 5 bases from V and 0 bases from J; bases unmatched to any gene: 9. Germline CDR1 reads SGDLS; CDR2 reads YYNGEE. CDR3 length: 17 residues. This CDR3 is CASSPGQGFFSNQPQHF. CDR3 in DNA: TGTGCCAGCAGTCCGGGACAGGGATTCTTTAGCAATCAGCCCCAGCATTTT.

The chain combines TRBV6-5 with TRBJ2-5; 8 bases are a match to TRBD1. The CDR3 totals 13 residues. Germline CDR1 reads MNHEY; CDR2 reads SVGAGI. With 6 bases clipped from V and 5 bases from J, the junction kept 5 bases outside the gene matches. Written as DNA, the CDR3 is TGTGCCAGCAGCCGGACAGGGATGGAGACCCAGTACTTC. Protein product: CASSRTGMETQYF.

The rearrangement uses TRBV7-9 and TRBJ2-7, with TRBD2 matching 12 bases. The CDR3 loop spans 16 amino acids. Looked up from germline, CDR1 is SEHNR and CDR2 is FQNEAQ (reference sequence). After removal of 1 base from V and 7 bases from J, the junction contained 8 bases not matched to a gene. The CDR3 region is CASSLVASGGAREQYF. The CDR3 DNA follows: TGTGCCAGCAGCTTAGTGGCTAGCGGGGGGGCCAGGGAGCAGTACTTC.

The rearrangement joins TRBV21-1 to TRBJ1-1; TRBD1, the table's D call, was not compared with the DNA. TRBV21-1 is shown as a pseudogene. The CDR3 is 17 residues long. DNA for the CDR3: TGTGCCAGCAGCACCAGTGGAAGCGTAAAGGGGCGCGCTGAAGCTTTCTTT. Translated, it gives CASSTSGSVKGRAEAFF.

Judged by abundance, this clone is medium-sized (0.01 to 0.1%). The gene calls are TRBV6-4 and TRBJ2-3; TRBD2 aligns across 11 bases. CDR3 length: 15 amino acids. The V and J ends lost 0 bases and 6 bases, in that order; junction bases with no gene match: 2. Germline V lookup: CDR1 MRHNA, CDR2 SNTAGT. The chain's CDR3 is CASSDSSGGADTQYF. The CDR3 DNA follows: TGTGCCAGCAGTGACTCTAGCGGGGGGGCGGATACGCAGTATTTT.

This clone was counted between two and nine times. The CDR3: CASSRAGQGGGYTF. Here the CDR3 DNA reads TGCGCCAGCAGCCGGGCTGGACAGGGTGGTGGCTACACCTTC. This chain links TRBV4-3 with TRBJ1-2; 8 positions agree with TRBD1. CDR1 is LGHNA and CDR2 is YSLEER in the germline V gene. Trimming cost V 4 bases and J 7 bases; bases outside gene matches: 8. The CDR3 length is 14 residues.

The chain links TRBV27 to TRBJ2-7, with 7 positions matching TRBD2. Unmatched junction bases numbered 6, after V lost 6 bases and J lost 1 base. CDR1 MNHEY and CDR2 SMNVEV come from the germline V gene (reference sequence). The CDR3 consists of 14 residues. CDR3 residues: CASSLSRESYEQYF. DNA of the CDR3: TGTGCCAGCAGCCTTTCGCGGGAGTCCTACGAGCAGTACTTC.

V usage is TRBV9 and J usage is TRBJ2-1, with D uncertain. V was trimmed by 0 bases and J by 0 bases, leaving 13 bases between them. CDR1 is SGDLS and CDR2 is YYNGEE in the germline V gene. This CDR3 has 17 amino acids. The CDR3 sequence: CASSVDLQTSSYNEQFF. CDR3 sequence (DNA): TGTGCCAGCAGCGTAGATCTACAGACAAGCTCCTACAATGAGCAGTTCTTC.

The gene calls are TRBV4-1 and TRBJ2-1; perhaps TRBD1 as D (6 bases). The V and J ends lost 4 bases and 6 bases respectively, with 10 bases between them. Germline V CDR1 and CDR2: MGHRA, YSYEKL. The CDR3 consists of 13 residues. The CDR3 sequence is CASSRPDSNEQFF. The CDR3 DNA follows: TGCGCCAGCAGCCGGCCGGACAGCAATGAGCAGTTCTTC.